This T cell receptor (beta chain) was profiled in a study of blood T cell repertoires in COVID-19. Deletions cut 0 bases from V and 0 bases from J, with 15 bases between. The CDR3 sequence is 18 residues long. From germline, CDR1 is ENHRY and CDR2 SYGVKD. The method was immunoSEQ multiplex PCR; TCRdb's version includes in-frame clones alone and lacks a portion of them. The top ten hold roughly 4% of the sample, which has about 250,000 clones, 75% to 90% seen once. Recovered status applied to Cohort 3 donors who had two consecutive negative PCRs. It also applied to those with clearance or with symptom resolution.

This sequence joins TRBV10-3 and TRBJ1-5; D possibly corresponds to TRBD1 (6 bases). The sequence derives from a woman between 25 and 40 years old who had recovered from COVID-19. Sequenced input: PBMCs or T cells enriched from blood (not recorded which). The CDR3 loop is CAISESIGGRASNQPQHF. CDR3 nucleotide sequence: TGTGCCATCAGTGAGTCCATTGGGGGCAGGGCTAGCAATCAGCCCCAGCATTTT.